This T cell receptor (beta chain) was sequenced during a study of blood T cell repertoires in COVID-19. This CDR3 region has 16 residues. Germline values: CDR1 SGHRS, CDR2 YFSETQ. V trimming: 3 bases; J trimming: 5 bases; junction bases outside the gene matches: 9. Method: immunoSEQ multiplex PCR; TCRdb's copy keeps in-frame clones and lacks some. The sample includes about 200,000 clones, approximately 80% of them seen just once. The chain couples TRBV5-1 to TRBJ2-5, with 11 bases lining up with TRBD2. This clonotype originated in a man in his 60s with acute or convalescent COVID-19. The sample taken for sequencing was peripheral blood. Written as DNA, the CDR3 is TGCGCCAGCAGCTCAACTAGCGGGGGCGTTAAGGAGACCCAGTACTTC. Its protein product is CASSSTSGGVKETQYF.